These 2 T cell receptor beta chains share one sample of origin, sequenced in a study of shared clonotypes between healthy human individuals. Data came from immunoSEQ multiplex PCR; TCRdb stores just in-frame clones and leaves some out. The repertoire holds about 2.1 million clones, with approximately 92% as singletons. CD45RO negativity and positive selection for CCR7 defined naive CD8 cells, a population that excluded terminally differentiated effector memory CD45RA+ cells. The sequencing sample was made of naive CD8+ T cells from PBMCs. Receptors were obtained from a man aged 18-30 years in good health. Some clones in this sample may be carry-over from other donors' samples.

The chain joins TRBV7-9 to TRBJ2-7, with 10 bases identical to TRBD1. V lost 5 bases to trimming and J lost 6 bases; unmatched junction nucleotides: 16. Germline V gene data show CDR1 as SEHNR and CDR2 as FQNEAQ (reference sequence). The CDR3 is made up of 17 amino acids. The CDR3 sequence: CASSQSKDRGTLGEQYF. CDR3 coding DNA: TGTGCCAGCAGCCAGAGCAAGGACAGGGGGACCCTCGGCGAGCAGTACTTC.

The chain couples TRBV29-1 to TRBJ2-3, with 9 bases lining up with TRBD2. The CDR3 loop spans 14 amino acids. With V trimmed by 8 bases and J by 4 bases, 10 bases remained unmatched. Germline V lookup: CDR1 SQVTM, CDR2 ANQGSEA. This CDR3 is CSTVRGRGSDTQYF. The CDR3 DNA is TGCAGCACCGTTCGCGGGAGGGGATCAGATACGCAGTATTTT.